This T cell receptor beta chain came from a study of breast tumors, draining lymph nodes, adjacent tissues listed by TCRdb under 2016. Some background on the complete study: The study compared TCR beta repertoires across tumor, adjacent nontumor tissue and axillary lymph nodes from breast cancer patients. In human breast cancer, the study set out to assess how tumor, surrounding tissue and draining lymph node repertoires relate to one another and whether T cells might be exchanged between them. Paper-wide results and their limitations: The similarity between tumor and nontumor tissue repertoires was significantly greater in luminal-like breast cancer than in basal-like breast cancer. Tumor T-cell repertoires showed less diversity than lymph node repertoires and more diversity than nontumor tissue repertoires, and tumor T-cell repertoires showed preferential V and J gene usage. A scenario in which most tumor T cells derive from the lymph node and then expand within tumor tissue was judged to be consistent with the data. The study presented the conclusion that tumor T cells originate in lymph nodes as consistent with a hypothesis, not as something directly demonstrated.

Instrument on record: Illumina HiSeq 2000. TCR beta chain libraries were generated by multiplex PCR amplification. The amplified TCR beta chain products were analyzed by high-throughput sequencing. TCRdb applied fastp at Q25 and MiXCR to the public reads, then kept only in-frame beta chains. Under each unique CDR3 protein, matching rows form one entry showing the most common genes and DNA. This sample has 150,000 to 200,000 distinct CDR3 sequences in its table, and 30% to 35% of those were observed once. The ten biggest clones cover more than 3.5% of the sample. This clonotype came up once. No antigen is known for it. Per-nucleotide qualities are absent, and no much larger clonotype sits a single base away. One read gives only weak evidence. The lymph node samples were taken from the axillary draining lymph nodes of breast cancer patients. V gives up 5 bases and J gives up 5 bases, and the segment between their germline ends measures 13 bases. From the cysteine through the phenylalanine, the CDR3 covers 12 amino acids. The retained sequence is limited to the CDR3, 36 bases, with the frame set at the first base. The germline V gene (reference sequence) gives CDR1 as DFQATT and CDR2 as SNEGSKA.

Specimen: axillary lymph node tissue. The sequence joins TRBV20-1 to TRBJ2-7; TRBD1 could be the D gene, as 6 bases match. The receptor's source is a female donor with breast cancer. Some clones in this sample may be carry-over from other donors' samples. The nucleotides read TGCAGTGCTCCAGGGGTCCGGGACGAGCAGTACTTC. Its protein is CSAPGVRDEQYF.